This entry describes one T cell receptor beta chain. The Seattle patients joined while their infection was active and were tracked longitudinally afterward. This record comes from a study of blood T cell repertoires in COVID-19. At the level of the study: T cells, B-cell-depleted T cells, or PBMCs provided the cDNA or gDNA that served as material.

Original analysis: Reference gene primers were amplified, and this amplification served to estimate nucleated cell counts. Libraries were prepared by immunoSEQ multiplex PCR; TCRdb keeps only in-frame clonotypes and omits some of them. V, J and clone size were drawn from that table, and D and trimming were deduced from the DNA. The table lists some 190,000 clones, roughly 84% of them singletons, with less than 8% in the top ten. The specimen was peripheral blood. The TCR was taken from a man older than 75 with COVID-19, enrolled during active disease.

The CDR3 loop reads CASSEDSAGPYNEQFF. The CDR3 DNA is TGTGCCAGCAGTGAAGACTCCGCGGGTCCCTACAATGAGCAGTTCTTC. V and J are TRBV2 and TRBJ2-1; perhaps TRBD2 as D (5 bases). Trimming removed 1 base at V and 2 bases at J, with 12 bases between. This CDR3 comprises 16 residues. Germline assignment: CDR1 SNHLY and CDR2 FYNNEI.